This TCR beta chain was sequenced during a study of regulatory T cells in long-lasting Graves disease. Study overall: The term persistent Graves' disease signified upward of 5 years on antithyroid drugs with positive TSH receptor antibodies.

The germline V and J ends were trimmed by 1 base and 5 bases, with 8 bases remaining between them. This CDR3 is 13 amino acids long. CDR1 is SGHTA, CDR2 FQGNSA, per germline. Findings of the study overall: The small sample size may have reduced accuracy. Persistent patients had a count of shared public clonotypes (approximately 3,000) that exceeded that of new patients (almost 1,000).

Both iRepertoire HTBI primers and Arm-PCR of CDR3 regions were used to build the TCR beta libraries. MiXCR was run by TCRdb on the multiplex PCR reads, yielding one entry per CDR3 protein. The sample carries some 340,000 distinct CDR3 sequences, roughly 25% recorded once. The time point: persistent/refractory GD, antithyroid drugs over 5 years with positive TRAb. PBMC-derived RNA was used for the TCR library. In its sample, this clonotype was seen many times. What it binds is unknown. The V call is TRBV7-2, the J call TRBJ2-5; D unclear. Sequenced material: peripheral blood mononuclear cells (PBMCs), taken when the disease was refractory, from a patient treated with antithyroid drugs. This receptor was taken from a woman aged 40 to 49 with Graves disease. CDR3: CASSLGQKETQYF. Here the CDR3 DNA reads TGTGCCAGCAGCTTAGGGCAGAAGGAGACCCAGTACTTC.